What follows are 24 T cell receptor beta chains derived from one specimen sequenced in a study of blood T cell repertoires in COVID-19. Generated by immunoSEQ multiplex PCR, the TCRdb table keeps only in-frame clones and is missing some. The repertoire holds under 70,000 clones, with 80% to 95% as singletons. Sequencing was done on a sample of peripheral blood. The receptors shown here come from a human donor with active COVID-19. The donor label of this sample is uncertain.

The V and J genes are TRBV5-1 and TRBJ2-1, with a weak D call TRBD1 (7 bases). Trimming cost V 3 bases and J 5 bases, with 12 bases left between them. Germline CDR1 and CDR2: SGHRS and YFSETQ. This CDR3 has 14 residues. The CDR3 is CASSWGDRNNEQFF. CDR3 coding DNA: TGCGCCAGCAGCTGGGGGGACAGAAACAATGAGCAGTTCTTC. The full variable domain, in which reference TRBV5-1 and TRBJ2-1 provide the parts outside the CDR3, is KAGVTQTPRYLIKTRGQQVTLSCSPISGHRSVSWYQQTPGQGLQFLFEYFSETQRNKGNFPGRFSGRQFSNSRSEMNVSTLELGDSALYLCASSWGDRNNEQFFGPGTRLTVL.

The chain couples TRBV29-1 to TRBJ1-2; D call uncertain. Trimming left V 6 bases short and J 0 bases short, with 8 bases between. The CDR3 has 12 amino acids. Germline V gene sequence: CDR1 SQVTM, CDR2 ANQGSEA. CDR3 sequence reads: CSVLRSNYGYTF. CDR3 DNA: TGCAGCGTCCTCCGGTCTAACTATGGCTACACCTTC.

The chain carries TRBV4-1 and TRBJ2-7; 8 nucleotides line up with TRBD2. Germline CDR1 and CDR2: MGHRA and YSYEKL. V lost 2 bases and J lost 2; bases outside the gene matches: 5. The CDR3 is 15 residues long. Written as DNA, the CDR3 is TGCGCCAGCAGCCAAACTAGCGGTACGCCCTACGAGCAGTACTTC. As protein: CASSQTSGTPYEQYF.

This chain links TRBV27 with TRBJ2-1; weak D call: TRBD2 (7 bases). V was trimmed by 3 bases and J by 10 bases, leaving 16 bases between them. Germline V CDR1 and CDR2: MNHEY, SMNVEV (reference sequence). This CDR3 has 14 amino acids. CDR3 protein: CASSFETGRGEQFF. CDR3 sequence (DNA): TGTGCCAGCAGTTTTGAAACAGGGCGGGGGGAGCAGTTCTTC.

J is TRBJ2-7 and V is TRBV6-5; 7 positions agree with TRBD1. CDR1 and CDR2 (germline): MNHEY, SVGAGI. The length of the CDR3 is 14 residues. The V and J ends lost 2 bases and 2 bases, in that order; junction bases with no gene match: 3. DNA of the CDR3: TGTGCCAGCAGTTACAGGCAGGGGGCCTACGAGCAGTACGTC. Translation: CASSYRQGAYEQYV.

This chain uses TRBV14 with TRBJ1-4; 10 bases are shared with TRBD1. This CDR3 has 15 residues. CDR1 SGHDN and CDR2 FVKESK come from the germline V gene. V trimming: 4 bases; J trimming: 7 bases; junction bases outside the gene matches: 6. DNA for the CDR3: TGTGCCAGCAGCCCGCGGACAGGGGGAGGTGAAAAACTGTTTTTT. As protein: CASSPRTGGGEKLFF.

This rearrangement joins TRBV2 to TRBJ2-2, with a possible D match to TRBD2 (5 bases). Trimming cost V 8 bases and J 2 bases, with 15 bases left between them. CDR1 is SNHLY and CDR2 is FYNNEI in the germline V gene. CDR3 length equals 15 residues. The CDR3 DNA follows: TGTGCCAGCTCGGGAAGAGGAATCAACACCGGGGAGCTGTTTTTT. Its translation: CASSGRGINTGELFF.

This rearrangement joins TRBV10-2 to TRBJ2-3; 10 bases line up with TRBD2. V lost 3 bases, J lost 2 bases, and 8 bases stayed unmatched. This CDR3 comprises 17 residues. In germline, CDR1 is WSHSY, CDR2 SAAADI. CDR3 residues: CASSDRPSGRFTDTQYF. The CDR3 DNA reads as TGCGCCAGCAGTGATCGGCCTAGCGGGAGATTCACAGATACGCAGTATTTT.

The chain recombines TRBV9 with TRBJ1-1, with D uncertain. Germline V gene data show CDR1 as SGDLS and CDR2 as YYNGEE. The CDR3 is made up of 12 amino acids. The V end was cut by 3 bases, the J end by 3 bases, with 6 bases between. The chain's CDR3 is CASSEEDTEAFF. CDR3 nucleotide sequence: TGTGCCAGCAGCGAGGAGGACACTGAAGCTTTCTTT.

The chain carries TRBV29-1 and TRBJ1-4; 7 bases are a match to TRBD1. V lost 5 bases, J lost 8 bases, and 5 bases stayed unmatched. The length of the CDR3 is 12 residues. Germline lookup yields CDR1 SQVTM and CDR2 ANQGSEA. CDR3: CSVSPGGEKLFF. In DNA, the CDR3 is TGCAGCGTTTCACCAGGGGGAGAAAAACTGTTTTTT. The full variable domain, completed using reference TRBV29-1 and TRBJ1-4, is SAVISQKPSRDICQRGTSLTIQCQVDSQVTMMFWYRQQPGQSLTLIATANQGSEATYESGFVIDKFPISRPNLTFSTLTVSNMSPEDSSIYLCSVSPGGEKLFFGSGTQLSVL.

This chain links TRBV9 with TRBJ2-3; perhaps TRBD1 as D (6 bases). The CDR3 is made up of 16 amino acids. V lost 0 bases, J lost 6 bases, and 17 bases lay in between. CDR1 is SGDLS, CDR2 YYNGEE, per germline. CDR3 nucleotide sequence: TGTGCCAGCAGCGTAGGGGACATCCCGGTGGTGGATACGCAGTATTTT. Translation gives CASSVGDIPVVDTQYF.

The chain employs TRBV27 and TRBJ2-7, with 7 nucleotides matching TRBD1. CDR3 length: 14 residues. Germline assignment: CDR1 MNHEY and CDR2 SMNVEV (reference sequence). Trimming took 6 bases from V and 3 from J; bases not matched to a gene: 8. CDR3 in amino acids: CASRTDRRNYEQYF. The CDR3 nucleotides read TGTGCCAGCAGGACGGACAGGAGAAACTACGAGCAGTACTTC.

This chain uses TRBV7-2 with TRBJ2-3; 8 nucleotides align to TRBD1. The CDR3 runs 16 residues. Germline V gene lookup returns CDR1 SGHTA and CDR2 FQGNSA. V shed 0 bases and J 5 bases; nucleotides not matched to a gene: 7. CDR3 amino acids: CASSLAGAGGQDTQYF. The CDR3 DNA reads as TGTGCCAGCAGCTTAGCCGGGGCAGGGGGCCAAGATACGCAGTATTTT.

In DNA, the CDR3 is TGTGCCACCAGTGATGGGGGGTCGCCCCCCAATGAGCAGTTCTTC. This encodes CATSDGGSPPNEQFF. The chain has TRBV24-1 and TRBJ2-1; a weak D match, TRBD2 (6 bases). V was shortened by 3 bases and J by 6 bases, with 14 bases between the two germline ends. The CDR3 sequence is 15 residues long. Per germline, CDR1 KGHDR and CDR2 SFDVKD.

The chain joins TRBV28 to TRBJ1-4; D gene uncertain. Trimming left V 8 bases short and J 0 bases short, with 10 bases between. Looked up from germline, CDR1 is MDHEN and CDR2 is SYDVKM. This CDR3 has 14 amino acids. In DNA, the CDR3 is TGTGCCAGCGCCCGCGGGACAACTAATGAAAAACTGTTTTTT. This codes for CASARGTTNEKLFF.

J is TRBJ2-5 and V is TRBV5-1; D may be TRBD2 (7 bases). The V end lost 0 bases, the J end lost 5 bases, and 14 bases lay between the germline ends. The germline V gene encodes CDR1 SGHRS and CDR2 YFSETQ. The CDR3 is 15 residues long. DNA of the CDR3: TGCGCCAGCAGCTTGGTGGCGGGGGCGGGGGAGACCCAGTACTTC. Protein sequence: CASSLVAGAGETQYF.

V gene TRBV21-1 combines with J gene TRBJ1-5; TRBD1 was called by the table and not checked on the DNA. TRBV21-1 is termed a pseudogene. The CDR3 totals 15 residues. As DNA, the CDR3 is TGTGCCAGCAGCAAAGGACAGGGGGATCGTCAGCCCCAGCATTTT. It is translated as CASSKGQGDRQPQHF.

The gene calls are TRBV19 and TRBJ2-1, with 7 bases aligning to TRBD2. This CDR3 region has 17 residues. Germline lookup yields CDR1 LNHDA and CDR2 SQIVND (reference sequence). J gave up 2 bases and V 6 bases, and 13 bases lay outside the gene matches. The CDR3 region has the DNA TGTGCCAGTAGATTCAGCGGGGCGCCTACGGCCTACAATGAGCAGTTCTTC. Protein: CASRFSGAPTAYNEQFF.

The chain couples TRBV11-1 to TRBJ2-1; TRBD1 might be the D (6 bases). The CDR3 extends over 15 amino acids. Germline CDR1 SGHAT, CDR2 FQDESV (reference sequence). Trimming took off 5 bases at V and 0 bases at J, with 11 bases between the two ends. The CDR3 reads CASSLQGYSYNEQFF. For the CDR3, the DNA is TGTGCCAGCAGCCTACAGGGTTACTCCTACAATGAGCAGTTCTTC.

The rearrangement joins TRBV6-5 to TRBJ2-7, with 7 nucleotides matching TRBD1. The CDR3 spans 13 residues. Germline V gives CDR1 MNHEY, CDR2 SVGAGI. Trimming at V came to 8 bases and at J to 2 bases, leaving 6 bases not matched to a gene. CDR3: CASRQDRPYEQYF. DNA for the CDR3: TGTGCCAGCCGTCAGGACAGGCCCTACGAGCAGTACTTC.

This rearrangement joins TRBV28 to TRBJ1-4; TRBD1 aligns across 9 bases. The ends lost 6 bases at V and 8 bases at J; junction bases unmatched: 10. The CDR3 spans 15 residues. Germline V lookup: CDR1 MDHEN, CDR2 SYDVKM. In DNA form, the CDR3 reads TGTGCCAGCAGCCCCGGGACAGGGAAAGGAGAAAAACTGTTTTTT. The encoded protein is CASSPGTGKGEKLFF.

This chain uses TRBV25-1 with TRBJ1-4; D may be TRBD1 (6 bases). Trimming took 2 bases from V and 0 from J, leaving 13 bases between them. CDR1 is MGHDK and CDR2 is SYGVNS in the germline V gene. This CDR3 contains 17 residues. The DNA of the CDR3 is TGTGCCAGCAGTGAACGGGGCAGGGGATCAACTAATGAAAAACTGTTTTTT. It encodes CASSERGRGSTNEKLFF.

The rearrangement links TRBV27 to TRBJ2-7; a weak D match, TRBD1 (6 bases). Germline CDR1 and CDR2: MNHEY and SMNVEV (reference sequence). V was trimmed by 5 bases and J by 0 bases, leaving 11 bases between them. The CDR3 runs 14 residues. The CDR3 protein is CASSPARGSYEQYV. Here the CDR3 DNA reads TGTGCCAGCAGTCCAGCCAGGGGCTCCTACGAGCAGTACGTC.

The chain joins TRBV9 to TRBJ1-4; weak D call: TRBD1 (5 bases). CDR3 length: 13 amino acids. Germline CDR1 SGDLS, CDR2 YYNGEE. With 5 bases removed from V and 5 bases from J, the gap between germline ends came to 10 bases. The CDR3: CASSQGPNEKLFF. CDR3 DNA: TGTGCCAGCAGTCAGGGCCCGAATGAAAAACTGTTTTTT. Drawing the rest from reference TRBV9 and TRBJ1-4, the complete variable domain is DSGVTQTPKHLITATGQRVTLRCSPRSGDLSVYWYQQSLDQGLQFLIQYYNGEERAKGNILERFSAQQFPDLHSELNLSSLELGDSALYFCASSQGPNEKLFFGSGTQLSVL.